This entry lists 28 T cell receptor beta chains sequenced from one sample in a study of CD8+ T cells in alopecia areata. Extracted RNA was reverse transcribed into cDNA, the sequencing template. Measured with immunoSEQ multiplex PCR; TCRdb has only the in-frame clones, and not every one. The data show about 97,000 clones, with roughly two fifths seen just once and approximately 1.4% held by the top ten. The sample comprised CD4+ T cells sorted from blood. Receptor source: a human donor with alopecia areata.

This clone was seen more than once but under ten times. The chain has TRBV19 and TRBJ2-5, with D perhaps matching TRBD1 (6 bases). Germline V gene data show CDR1 as LNHDA and CDR2 as SQIVND (reference sequence). This CDR3 has 13 residues. V dropped 4 bases and J dropped 3 bases, with 9 bases sitting between them. In DNA, the CDR3 is TGTGCCAGTAGTAAGAGGACAGAAGAGACCCAGTACTTC. Its translation is CASSKRTEETQYF.

The rearrangement joins TRBV25-1 to TRBJ2-3; 12 nucleotides line up with TRBD2. V lost 0 bases and J lost 6; bases outside the gene matches: 7. There are 17 residues in the CDR3. Germline assignment: CDR1 MGHDK and CDR2 SYGVNS. As DNA, the CDR3 is TGTGCCAGCAGTGAATACGCTAGCGGGGGGGCGGGTGATACGCAGTATTTT. Amino acid sequence: CASSEYASGGAGDTQYF.

The rearrangement uses TRBV30 and TRBJ1-5; 8 nucleotides agree with TRBD1. The CDR3 runs to 15 residues. Germline V gives CDR1 GTSNPN, CDR2 SVGIG (reference sequence). V was clipped by 4 bases and J by 1 base; unmatched bases: 6. As DNA, the CDR3 is TGTGCCTGGACCACAGGGGGGGCAAGCAATCAGCCCCAGCATTTT. This codes for CAWTTGGASNQPQHF. The complete variable domain, with remaining parts taken from reference TRBV30 and TRBJ1-5, reads SQTIHQWPATLVQPVGSPLSLECTVEGTSNPNLYWYRQAAGRGLQLLFYSVGIGQISSEVPQNLSASRPQDRQFILSSKKLLLSDSGFYLCAWTTGGASNQPQHFGDGTRLSIL.

CDR3 nucleotide sequence: TGTGCCAGCAGGGCTACCGGCAGTAACGAAGCTTTCTTT. Amino acid sequence: CASRATGSNEAFF. The chain employs TRBV25-1 and TRBJ1-1; D unclear. The germline V gene encodes CDR1 MGHDK and CDR2 SYGVNS. The CDR3 sequence is 13 residues long. Trimming removed 6 bases at V and 8 bases at J, with 16 bases between.

The chain couples TRBV28 to TRBJ2-4; TRBD2 matches 9 bases. Germline trimming cut 3 bases from V and 7 bases from J; bases unmatched to any gene: 7. CDR1 is MDHEN, CDR2 SYDVKM, per germline. There are 15 residues in the CDR3. This CDR3 is CASSFGRTSANIQYF. CDR3 DNA sequence: TGTGCCAGCAGTTTCGGCCGGACTAGCGCCAACATTCAGTACTTC.

The chain is built from TRBV2 and TRBJ1-5; 8 bases line up with TRBD1. This CDR3 is built from 15 residues. The germline V gene encodes CDR1 SNHLY and CDR2 FYNNEI. V shed 4 bases, J shed 6 bases, and the junction held 8 bases outside the gene matches. The CDR3 nucleotides are TGTGCCAGCAGTGTGGCAGGGGGCAGGTCTCAGCCCCAGCATTTT. Its translation: CASSVAGGRSQPQHF. The complete variable domain, with remaining parts taken from reference TRBV2 and TRBJ1-5, reads EPEVTQTPSHQVTQMGQEVILRCVPISNHLYFYWYRQILGQKVEFLVSFYNNEISEKSEIFDDQFSVERPDGSNFTLKIRSTKLEDSAMYFCASSVAGGRSQPQHFGDGTRLSIL.

CDR3 bases: TGTGCCAGCAGTTTAACCGACAGCTATGGCTACACCTTC. Translating gives CASSLTDSYGYTF. The chain joins TRBV27 to TRBJ1-2, with D tentatively TRBD1 (5 bases). CDR3 length equals 13 residues. V lost 2 bases, J lost 4 bases, and 8 bases lay in between. The germline V gene has CDR1 MNHEY and CDR2 SMNVEV (reference sequence).

The table lists this clone with a few counts. V is TRBV4-2 and J is TRBJ2-7; TRBD2 matches 7 bases. V lost 3 bases and J lost 3; bases outside the gene matches: 17. This CDR3 comprises 18 residues. CDR1 is LGHNA, CDR2 YNFKEQ, per germline. This chain's CDR3 is CASSQRGRPLHYHYEQYF. For the CDR3, the DNA is TGTGCCAGCAGCCAGCGGGGGAGGCCCCTCCATTATCACTACGAGCAGTACTTC.

This clone has more than one count but fewer than ten. The genes are TRBV28 and TRBJ2-5; TRBD2 might be the D (6 bases). The V end was cut by 3 bases, the J end by 5 bases, with 10 bases between. The CDR3 covers 13 residues. The germline V gene encodes CDR1 MDHEN and CDR2 SYDVKM. The CDR3 DNA is TGTGCCAGCAGTTTCTGGGGGGATGAGACCCAGTACTTC. Protein sequence: CASSFWGDETQYF.

V and J are TRBV14 and TRBJ2-1; 10 bases fit TRBD1. The CDR3 contains 15 residues. In germline, CDR1 is SGHDN, CDR2 FVKESK. V lost 2 bases to trimming and J lost 5 bases; unmatched junction nucleotides: 3. CDR3 sequence: CASSQPGQGNNEQFF. The CDR3 DNA follows: TGTGCCAGCAGCCAACCGGGACAGGGGAACAATGAGCAGTTCTTC.

As for this clone: Other DNA sequences in the sample encode the same CDR3. In DNA, the CDR3 is TGTGCCAGCAGCTTAGACCCGGCTAACTATGGCTACACCTTC. This translates into CASSLDPANYGYTF. This chain links TRBV7-2 with TRBJ1-2, with D unclear. The V end lost 1 base, the J end lost 0 bases, and 6 bases lay between the germline ends. Germline V gene data show CDR1 as SGHTA and CDR2 as FQGNSA. The CDR3 totals 14 residues.

This sequence joins TRBV4-2 and TRBJ2-5, with unresolved D. There are 16 residues in the CDR3. V dropped 1 base and J dropped 5 bases, with 17 bases sitting between them. Germline V gene sequence: CDR1 LGHNA, CDR2 YNFKEQ. The CDR3 DNA reads TGTGCCAGCAGCCAAGTCTTCTCAGGCCACCGGGAGACCCAGTACTTC. Translation gives CASSQVFSGHRETQYF.

The chain recombines TRBV29-1 with TRBJ2-7; 8 nucleotides line up with TRBD1. This CDR3 region has 15 residues. Germline CDR1 reads SQVTM; CDR2 reads ANQGSEA. The junction had 7 bases not matched to a gene; V was cut back by 0 bases and J by 3 bases. CDR3 bases: TGCAGCGTTGAAGAAGGGACAGGTCCGTTCTACGAGCAGTACTTC. Translating it yields CSVEEGTGPFYEQYF.

This clone was observed a handful of times. The chain recombines TRBV5-1 with TRBJ1-1, with D unclear. Per the germline V gene, CDR1 is SGHRS and CDR2 is YFSETQ. The CDR3 totals 15 residues. The ends were cut back, 0 bases at V and 1 base at J, with 10 bases in the middle. Here the CDR3 DNA reads TGCGCCAGCAGCTTGGCACCCCCAGGGAACACTGAAGCTTTCTTT. Its protein product is CASSLAPPGNTEAFF.

This clone has only a few counts. V and J are TRBV29-1 and TRBJ1-1; tentative D call: TRBD1 (5 bases). Germline loops: CDR1 SQVTM, CDR2 ANQGSEA. The germline V and J ends were trimmed by 4 bases and 3 bases, with 12 bases remaining between them. There are 13 residues in the CDR3. CDR3 amino acids: CSVVGQGDTEAFF. DNA for the CDR3: TGCAGCGTTGTTGGGCAGGGAGACACTGAAGCTTTCTTT.

The V and J genes are TRBV18 and TRBJ1-6; D might be TRBD1 (6 bases). The V and J ends lost 4 bases and 8 bases respectively, with 12 bases between them. This CDR3 has 14 amino acids. Germline lookup yields CDR1 KGHSH and CDR2 LQKENI. The CDR3 region is CASSQQGGDSPLHF. The DNA of the CDR3 is TGTGCCAGCTCACAACAGGGTGGCGATTCACCCCTCCACTTT.

This chain connects TRBV13 to TRBJ2-7, with D possibly TRBD2 on 6 matching bases. The length of the CDR3 is 12 residues. The V gene lost 7 bases and the J gene lost 7 bases, with 14 bases spanning the gap. The V gene's germline CDR1 is PRHDT and CDR2 FYEKMQ (reference sequence). The CDR3, as DNA: TGTGCCAGCACCCTCACCGGAGGGGAGCAGTACTTC. It encodes CASTLTGGEQYF. Supplemented by reference TRBV13 and TRBJ2-7, the full variable domain reads AAGVIQSPRHLIKEKRETATLKCYPIPRHDTVYWYQQGPGQDPQFLISFYEKMQSDKGSIPDRFSAQQFSDYHSELNMSSLELGDSALYFCASTLTGGEQYFGPGTRLTVT.

This clone was picked up many times. V gene TRBV28 combines with J gene TRBJ1-1; the D is unclear. The CDR3 sequence is 12 residues long. Per germline, CDR1 MDHEN and CDR2 SYDVKM. Trimming removed 2 bases from V and 5 bases from J, with 6 bases in between. The CDR3 reads CASSLGVTEAFF. CDR3 sequence (DNA): TGTGCCAGCAGTTTAGGGGTGACTGAAGCTTTCTTT.

This clone was recorded a few times. The chain recombines TRBV29-1 with TRBJ2-5; 9 bases agree with TRBD2. The J call may be faulty, since TRBJ2-7 better matches the DNA end. CDR3 length: 15 amino acids. Germline CDR1 and CDR2: SQVTM and ANQGSEA. The DNA of the CDR3 is TGCAGCGTGGCTAAGGGTGCGGGAGGGTCCTACGAGCAGTACTTC. This sequence encodes CSVAKGAGGSYEQYF.

The chain links TRBV30 to TRBJ1-3, with 8 bases lining up with TRBD1. This CDR3 region has 13 residues. V shed 5 bases and J 4 bases; nucleotides not matched to a gene: 4. The germline CDR1 and CDR2 sequences are GTSNPN and SVGIG (reference sequence). This CDR3 reads CAWDRGSGNTIYF. CDR3 DNA: TGTGCCTGGGACAGGGGATCGGGAAACACCATATATTTT.

Only a few counts were recorded for this clone. The chain carries TRBV29-1 and TRBJ1-1, with 9 nucleotides matching TRBD1. With V trimmed by 5 bases and J by 11 bases, 15 bases remained unmatched. This CDR3 region has 14 residues. Looked up from germline, CDR1 is SQVTM and CDR2 is ANQGSEA. The CDR3: CSVSGTGYLSGAFF. CDR3 in DNA: TGCAGCGTTTCCGGGACAGGGTACTTATCGGGTGCTTTCTTT. The whole variable domain, remainder taken from reference TRBV29-1 and TRBJ1-1, is SAVISQKPSRDICQRGTSLTIQCQVDSQVTMMFWYRQQPGQSLTLIATANQGSEATYESGFVIDKFPISRPNLTFSTLTVSNMSPEDSSIYLCSVSGTGYLSGAFFGQGTRLTVV.

V gene TRBV5-1 combines with J gene TRBJ2-3; D gene uncertain. There are 13 residues in the CDR3. The V gene's germline CDR1 is SGHRS and CDR2 YFSETQ. Trimming removed 5 bases at V and 0 bases at J, with 7 bases between. The CDR3 sequence: CASSIQSTDTQYF. The CDR3 DNA reads TGCGCCAGCAGTATACAGAGCACAGATACGCAGTATTTT.

The CDR3 region is CASLRSDTQYF. The CDR3 DNA reads TGTGCCAGCCTTCGGTCGGATACGCAGTATTTT. The V call is TRBV2, the J call TRBJ2-3; D gene uncertain. This CDR3 has 11 amino acids. The germline V gene has CDR1 SNHLY and CDR2 FYNNEI. Trimming stripped 8 bases from V and 6 bases from J, with 9 bases between.

The chain links TRBV28 to TRBJ2-7; D perhaps matches TRBD1 (6 bases). The CDR3 consists of 11 residues. V dropped 7 bases and J dropped 5 bases, with 9 bases sitting between them. Germline V lookup: CDR1 MDHEN, CDR2 SYDVKM. The CDR3 loop is CASTNRDEQYF. The CDR3 nucleotides read TGTGCCAGCACCAACAGGGACGAGCAGTACTTC.

V usage is TRBV25-1 and J usage is TRBJ2-7; D is unresolved. In germline, CDR1 is MGHDK, CDR2 SYGVNS. Trimming stripped 7 bases from V and 2 bases from J, with 9 bases between. This CDR3 spans 12 amino acids. The CDR3 reads CASKTETYEQYF. For the CDR3, the DNA is TGTGCCAGCAAGACGGAAACCTACGAGCAGTACTTC.

The rearrangement uses TRBV9 and TRBJ2-5; D may correspond to TRBD1 or TRBD2 (6 bases each). CDR3 length: 15 residues. Trimming cost V 4 bases and J 5 bases, with 18 bases left between them. From germline, CDR1 is SGDLS and CDR2 YYNGEE. This CDR3 is CASSRSLGGPETQYF. The CDR3 coding sequence is TGTGCCAGCAGCAGATCACTCGGGGGCCCGGAGACCCAGTACTTC.

The chain uses TRBV28 and TRBJ2-2; 8 positions match TRBD1. Germline trimming cut 5 bases from V and 13 bases from J; bases unmatched to any gene: 6. The CDR3 is 12 amino acids. Germline loops: CDR1 MDHEN, CDR2 SYDVKM. The CDR3 DNA reads as TGTGCCAGCAGTATCGGACAGGGTCGGCTGTTTTTT. It yields the protein CASSIGQGRLFF. The full variable domain, completed using reference TRBV28 and TRBJ2-2, is DVKVTQSSRYLVKRTGEKVFLECVQDMDHENMFWYRQDPGLGLRLIYFSYDVKMKEKGDIPEGYSVSREKKERFSLILESASTNQTSMYLCASSIGQGRLFFGEGSRLTVL.

This chain uses TRBV5-6 with TRBJ2-1; 9 nucleotides match TRBD1. The junction had 3 bases not matched to a gene; V was cut back by 4 bases and J by 7 bases. Germline assignment: CDR1 SGHDT and CDR2 YYEEEE. The CDR3 is made up of 13 amino acids. CDR3 sequence (DNA): TGTGCCAGCAGCCTGACAGGGGGAAATGAGCAGTTCTTC. This gives the protein CASSLTGGNEQFF.